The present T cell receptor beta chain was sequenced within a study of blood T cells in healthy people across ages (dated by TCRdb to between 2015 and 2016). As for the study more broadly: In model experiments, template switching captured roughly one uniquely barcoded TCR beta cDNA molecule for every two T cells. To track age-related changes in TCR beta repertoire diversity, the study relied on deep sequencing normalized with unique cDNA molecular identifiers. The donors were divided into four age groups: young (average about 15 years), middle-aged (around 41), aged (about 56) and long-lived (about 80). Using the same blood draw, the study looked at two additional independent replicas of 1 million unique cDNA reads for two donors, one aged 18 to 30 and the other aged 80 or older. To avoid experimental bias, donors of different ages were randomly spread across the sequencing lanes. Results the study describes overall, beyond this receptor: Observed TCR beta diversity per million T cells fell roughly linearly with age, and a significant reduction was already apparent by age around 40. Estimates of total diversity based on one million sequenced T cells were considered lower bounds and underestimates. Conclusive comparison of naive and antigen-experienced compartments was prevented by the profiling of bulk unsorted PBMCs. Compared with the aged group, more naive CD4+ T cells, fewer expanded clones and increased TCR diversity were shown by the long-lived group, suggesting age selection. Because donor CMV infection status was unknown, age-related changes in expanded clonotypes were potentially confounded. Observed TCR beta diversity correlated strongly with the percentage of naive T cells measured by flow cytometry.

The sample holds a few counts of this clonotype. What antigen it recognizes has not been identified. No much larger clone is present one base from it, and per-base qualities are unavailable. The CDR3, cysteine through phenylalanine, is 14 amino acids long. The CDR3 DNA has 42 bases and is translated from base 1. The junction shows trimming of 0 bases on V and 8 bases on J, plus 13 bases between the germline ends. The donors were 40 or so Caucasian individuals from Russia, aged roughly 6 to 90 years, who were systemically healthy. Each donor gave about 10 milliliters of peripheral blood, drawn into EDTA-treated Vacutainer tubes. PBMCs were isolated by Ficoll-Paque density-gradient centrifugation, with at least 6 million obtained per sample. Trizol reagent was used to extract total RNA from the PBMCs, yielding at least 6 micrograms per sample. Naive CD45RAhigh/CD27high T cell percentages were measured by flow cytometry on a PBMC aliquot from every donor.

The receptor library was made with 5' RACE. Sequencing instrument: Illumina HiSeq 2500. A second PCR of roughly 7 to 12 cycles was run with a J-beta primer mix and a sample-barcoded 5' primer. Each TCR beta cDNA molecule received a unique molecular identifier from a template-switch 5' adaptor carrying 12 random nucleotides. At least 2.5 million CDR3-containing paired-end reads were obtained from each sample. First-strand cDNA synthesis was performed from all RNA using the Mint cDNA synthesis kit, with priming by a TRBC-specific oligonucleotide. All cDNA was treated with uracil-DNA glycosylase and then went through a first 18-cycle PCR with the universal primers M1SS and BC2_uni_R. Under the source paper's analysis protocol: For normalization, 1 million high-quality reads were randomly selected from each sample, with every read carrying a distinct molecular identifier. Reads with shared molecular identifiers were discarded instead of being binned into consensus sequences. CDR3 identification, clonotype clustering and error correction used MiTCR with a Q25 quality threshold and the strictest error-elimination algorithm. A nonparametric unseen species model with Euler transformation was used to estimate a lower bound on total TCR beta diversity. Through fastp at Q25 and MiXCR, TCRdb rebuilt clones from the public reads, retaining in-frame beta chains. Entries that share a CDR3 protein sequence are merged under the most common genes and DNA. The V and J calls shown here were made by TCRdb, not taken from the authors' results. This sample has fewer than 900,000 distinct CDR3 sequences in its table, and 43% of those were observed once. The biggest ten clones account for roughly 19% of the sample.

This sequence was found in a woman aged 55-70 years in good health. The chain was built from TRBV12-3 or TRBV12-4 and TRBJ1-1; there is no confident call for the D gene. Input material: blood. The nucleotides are TGTGCCAGCAGTTTAGCGCGAGGCACGGCCGAAGCTTTCTTT. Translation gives CASSLARGTAEAFF.